This record concerns one T cell receptor beta chain sequence. The table came from immunoSEQ multiplex PCR; TCRdb's copy has only in-frame clones and leaves some out. The data contain approximately 50,000 clones, roughly 91% of them singletons. The record originates from a study of blood T cell repertoires in COVID-19. CDR3 length: 12 residues. The ends lost 2 bases at V and 7 bases at J; junction bases unmatched: 2. CDR1 SGHRS and CDR2 YFSETQ come from the germline V gene. The chain combines TRBV5-1 with TRBJ2-5, with 7 nucleotides matching TRBD2. The sequence was collected from a man in his fifties with active COVID-19. The sequenced material came from peripheral blood. The CDR3 sequence: CASSFTGGTQYF. CDR3 nucleotide sequence: TGCGCCAGCAGCTTTACGGGAGGGACCCAGTACTTC.